The rows below give T cell receptor beta chains drawn from one sample of a study of blood T cell repertoires in COVID-19. Assay used: immunoSEQ multiplex PCR; TCRdb lists only in-frame clones, some missing. Of about 370,000 clones listed, roughly nine tenths are singletons. The sample taken for sequencing was PBMCs or T cells enriched from blood (not recorded which). The receptors derive from a man in his late teens or twenties who had recovered from COVID-19. The CDR3 runs from the conserved cysteine through the conserved F or W. Fields, in order: J gene, D gene, clone size, V gene, CDR3 DNA, CDR3 protein. D genes are given only for firm matches. Where a row states a size, it is once, few, many or the class of an expanded clone; other rows omit it.

TRBJ2-1,.,few,TRBV19,TGTGCCAGTCGACCGGGGGGCACGAGCCACAATGAGCAGTTCTTC,CASRPGGTSHNEQFF
TRBJ2-4,.,once,TRBV19,TGTGCCAGTGTAGTTCCGGGATACACTCAACTAGCCAAAAACATTCAGTACTTC,CASVVPGYTQLAKNIQYF
TRBJ2-7,TRBD2,.,TRBV6-5,TGTGCCAGCAGTCAGGGAGGGGACGAGCAGTACTTC,CASSQGGDEQYF
TRBJ2-3,.,once,TRBV18,TGTGCCAGCTCACCTTCTCGCACAGATACGCAGTATTTT,CASSPSRTDTQYF
TRBJ2-6,TRBD2,.,TRBV5-4,TGTGCCAGCAGCCCGGGACTAGCGGCCCTCTCTGGGGCCAACGTCCTGACTTTC,CASSPGLAALSGANVLTF
TRBJ1-1,.,.,TRBV28,TGTGCCAGCATACGATACCGGGAAGCTTTCTTT,CASIRYREAFF
TRBJ2-7,.,.,TRBV4-1,TGCGCCAGCAGCCGAGATCGGTCTCGGACATTTAGCTACGAGCAGTACTTC,CASSRDRSRTFSYEQYF
TRBJ2-2,.,.,TRBV4-1,TGCGCCAGCAGCCAAGAATCAGGGATAAGCACCGGGGAGCTGTTTTTT,CASSQESGISTGELFF
TRBJ2-2,.,.,TRBV6-5,TGTGCCAGCAGGATGACAGGTTCGAACACCGGGGAGCTGTTTTTT,CASRMTGSNTGELFF
TRBJ1-2,TRBD1,.,TRBV12-3/TRBV12-4,TGTGCCAGCAGCCGAGGGGGCAACTATGGCTACACCTTC,CASSRGGNYGYTF
TRBJ2-3,TRBD2,.,TRBV6-1,TGTGCCAGCAGTGAACTCAGCGGGGGGCCGGGGTATTTT,CASSELSGGPGYF
TRBJ2-3,.,once,TRBV12-3/TRBV12-4,TGTGCCAGCAGTGTACAGGATCAAGGGCAGTATTTT,CASSVQDQGQYF
TRBJ2-3,.,.,TRBV2,TGTGCCAGCAAAATGGAGTCAGATACGCAGTATTTT,CASKMESDTQYF
TRBJ2-1,TRBD2,few,TRBV7-9,TGTGCCAGCAGCCCTACGGGACTAGCGGGCAATGAGCAGTTCTTC,CASSPTGLAGNEQFF
TRBJ1-1,.,few,TRBV25-1,TGTGCCAGCAGCTACCACGGGGGAAGGAACACTGAAGCTTTCTTT,CASSYHGGRNTEAFF
TRBJ2-3,TRBD2,.,TRBV10-3,TGTGCCATCAGTTCAGCGGGAGTAAGCACAGATACGCAGTATTTT,CAISSAGVSTDTQYF
TRBJ2-5,.,.,TRBV10-3,TGTGCCATCAGTGAGTCGACCCAACCGGGGGAGACCCAGTACTTC,CAISESTQPGETQYF
TRBJ2-7,TRBD2,.,TRBV2,TGTGCCAGCAGTACTAGCGGGGAGGCTTCGCAGGATTACTTC,CASSTSGEASQDYF
TRBJ2-7,TRBD2,.,TRBV4-1,TGCGCCAGCAGCCAAGCGGGACTAGCCTCCTACGAGCAGTACTTC,CASSQAGLASYEQYF
TRBJ1-1,TRBD1,.,TRBV29-1,TGCAGCGTGGAAAAACCAGGGGGCACTGAAGCTTTCTTT,CSVEKPGGTEAFF
TRBJ1-2,.,.,TRBV28,TGTGCCAGCAGTCTCCCAGAGGGCCATGGCTACACCTTC,CASSLPEGHGYTF
TRBJ1-1,.,.,TRBV9,TGTGCCAGCAGCGTAGGGCCTGGTGACACTGAAGCTTTCTTT,CASSVGPGDTEAFF
TRBJ2-1,TRBD2,.,TRBV3-1/TRBV3-2,TGTGCCAGCAGCCAGGGACTAGCGGGGGGATACAATGAGCAGTTCTTC,CASSQGLAGGYNEQFF
TRBJ1-1,.,.,TRBV7-8,TGTGCCAGCAGCGAAGGGAGCGGTCGAGCTTTCTTT,CASSEGSGRAFF
TRBJ1-6,TRBD1,.,TRBV5-6,TGTGCCAGCAGCGGTACACAGGGGTTCAAGGATTCACCCCTCCACTTT,CASSGTQGFKDSPLHF
TRBJ2-3,.,.,TRBV10-3,TGTGCCATCAGTGAGTCTAGACTATTCACAGATACGCAGTATTTT,CAISESRLFTDTQYF
TRBJ1-2,TRBD1,few,TRBV11-2,TGTGCCAGCAACCCCACTACGGGACAGGGGGCGGATGGCTACACCTTC,CASNPTTGQGADGYTF